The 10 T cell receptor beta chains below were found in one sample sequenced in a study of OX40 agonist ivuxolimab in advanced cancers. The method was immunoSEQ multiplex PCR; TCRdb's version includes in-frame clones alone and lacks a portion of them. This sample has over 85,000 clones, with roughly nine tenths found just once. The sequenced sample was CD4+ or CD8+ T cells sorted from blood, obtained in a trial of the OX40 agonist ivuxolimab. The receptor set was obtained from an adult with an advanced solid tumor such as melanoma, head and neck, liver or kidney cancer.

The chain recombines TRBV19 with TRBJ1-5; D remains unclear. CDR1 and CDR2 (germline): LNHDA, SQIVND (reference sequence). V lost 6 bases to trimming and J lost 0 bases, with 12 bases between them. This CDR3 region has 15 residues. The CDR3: CASRAPEYSNQPQHF. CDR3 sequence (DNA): TGTGCCAGTAGGGCTCCGGAATATAGCAATCAGCCCCAGCATTTT.

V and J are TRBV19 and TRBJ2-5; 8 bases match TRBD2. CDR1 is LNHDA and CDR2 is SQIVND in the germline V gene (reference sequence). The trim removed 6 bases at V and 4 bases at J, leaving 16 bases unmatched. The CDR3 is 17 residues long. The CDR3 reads CASSTRKASGRRETQYF. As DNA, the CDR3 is TGTGCCAGTAGCACTAGGAAGGCGAGCGGGAGAAGAGAGACCCAGTACTTC. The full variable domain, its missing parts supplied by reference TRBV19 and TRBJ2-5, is DGGITQSPKYLFRKEGQNVTLSCEQNLNHDAMYWYRQDPGQGLRLIYYSQIVNDFQKGDIAEGYSVSREKKESFPLTVTSAQKNPTAFYLCASSTRKASGRRETQYFGPGTRLLVL.

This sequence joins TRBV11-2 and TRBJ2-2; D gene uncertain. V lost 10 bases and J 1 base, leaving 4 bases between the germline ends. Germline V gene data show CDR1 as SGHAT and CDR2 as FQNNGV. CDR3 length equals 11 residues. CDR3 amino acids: CATRNTGELFF. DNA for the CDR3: TGTGCCACCAGGAACACCGGGGAGCTGTTTTTT.

CDR3 in DNA: TGTGCCAGCAGTTTCACCCGAGGAATCGACACCGGGGAGCTGTTTTTT. This codes for CASSFTRGIDTGELFF. The J gene is TRBJ2-2, the V gene TRBV6-5; D gene uncertain. Trimming left V 4 bases short and J 3 bases short, with 15 bases between. Germline lookup yields CDR1 MNHEY and CDR2 SVGAGI. CDR3 size: 16 residues.

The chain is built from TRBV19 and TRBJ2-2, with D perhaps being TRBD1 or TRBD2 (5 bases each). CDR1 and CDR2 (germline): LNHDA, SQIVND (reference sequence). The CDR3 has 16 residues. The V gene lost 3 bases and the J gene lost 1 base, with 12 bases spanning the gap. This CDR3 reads CASSIWGNVNTGELFF. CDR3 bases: TGTGCCAGTAGTATCTGGGGGAACGTGAACACCGGGGAGCTGTTTTTT.

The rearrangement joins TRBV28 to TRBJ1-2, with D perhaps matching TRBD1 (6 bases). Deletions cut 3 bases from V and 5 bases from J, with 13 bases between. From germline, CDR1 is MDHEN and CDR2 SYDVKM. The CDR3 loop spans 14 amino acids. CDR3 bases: TGTGCCAGCAGTTTGTCCCGGACAGCTTATGGCTACACCTTC. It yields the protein CASSLSRTAYGYTF.

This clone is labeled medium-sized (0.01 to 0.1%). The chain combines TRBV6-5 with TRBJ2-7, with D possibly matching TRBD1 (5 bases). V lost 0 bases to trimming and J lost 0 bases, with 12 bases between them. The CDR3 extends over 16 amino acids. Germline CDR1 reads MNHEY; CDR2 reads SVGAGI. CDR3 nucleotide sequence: TGTGCCAGCAGTTACTCGTTCGACAGCAGCTCCTACGAGCAGTACTTC. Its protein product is CASSYSFDSSSYEQYF.

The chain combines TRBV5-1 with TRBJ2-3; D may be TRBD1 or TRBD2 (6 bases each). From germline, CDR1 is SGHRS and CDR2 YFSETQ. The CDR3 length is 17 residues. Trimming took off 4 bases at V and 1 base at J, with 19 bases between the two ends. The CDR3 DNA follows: TGCGCCAGCAGCCCGGGGGCGGGCGGGTGGCGCACAGATACGCAGTATTTT. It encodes CASSPGAGGWRTDTQYF.

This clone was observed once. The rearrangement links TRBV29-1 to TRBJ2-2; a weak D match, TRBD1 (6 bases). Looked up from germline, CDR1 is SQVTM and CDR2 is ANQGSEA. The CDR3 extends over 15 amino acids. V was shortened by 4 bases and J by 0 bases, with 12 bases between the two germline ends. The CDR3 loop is CSVVKTGSNTGELFF. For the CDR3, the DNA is TGCAGCGTTGTGAAGACAGGATCGAACACCGGGGAGCTGTTTTTT.

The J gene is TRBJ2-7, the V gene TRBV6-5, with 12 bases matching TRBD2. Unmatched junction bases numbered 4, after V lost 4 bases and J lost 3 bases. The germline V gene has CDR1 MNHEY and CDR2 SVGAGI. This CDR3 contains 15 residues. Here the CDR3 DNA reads TGTGCCAGCAGTTCGCGGACTAGCGGGATCTACGAGCAGTACTTC. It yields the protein CASSSRTSGIYEQYF.